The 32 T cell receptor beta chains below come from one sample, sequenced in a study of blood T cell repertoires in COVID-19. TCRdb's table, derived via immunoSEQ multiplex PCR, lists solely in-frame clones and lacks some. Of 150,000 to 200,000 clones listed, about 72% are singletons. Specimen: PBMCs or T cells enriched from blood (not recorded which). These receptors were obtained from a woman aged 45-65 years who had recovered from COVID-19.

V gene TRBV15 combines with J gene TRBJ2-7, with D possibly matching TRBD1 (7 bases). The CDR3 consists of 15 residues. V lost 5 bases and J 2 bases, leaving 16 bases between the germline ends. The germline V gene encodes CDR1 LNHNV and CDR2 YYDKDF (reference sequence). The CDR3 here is CATSFRGDGPYEQYF. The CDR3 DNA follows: TGTGCCACCAGCTTCAGGGGGGACGGACCCTACGAGCAGTACTTC.

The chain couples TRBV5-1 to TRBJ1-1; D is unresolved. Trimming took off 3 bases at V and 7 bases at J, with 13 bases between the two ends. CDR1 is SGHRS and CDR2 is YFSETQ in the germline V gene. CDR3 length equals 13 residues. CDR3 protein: CASSWSSPYEAFF. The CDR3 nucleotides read TGCGCCAGCAGCTGGAGCTCCCCGTATGAAGCTTTCTTT.

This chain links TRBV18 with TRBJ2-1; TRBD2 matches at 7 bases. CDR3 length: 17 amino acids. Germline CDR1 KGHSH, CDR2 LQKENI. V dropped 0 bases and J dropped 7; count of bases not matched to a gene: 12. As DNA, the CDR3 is TGTGCCAGCTCACCACCGGAGGGGAGGGCCTCCTTTAATGAGCAGTTCTTC. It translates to CASSPPEGRASFNEQFF.

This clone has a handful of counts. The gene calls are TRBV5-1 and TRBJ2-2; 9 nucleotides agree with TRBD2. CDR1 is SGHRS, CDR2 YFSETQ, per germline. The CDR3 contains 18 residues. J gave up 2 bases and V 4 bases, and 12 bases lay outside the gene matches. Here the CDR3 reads CASSAVVTSGSNTGELFF. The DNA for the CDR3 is TGCGCCAGCAGCGCTGTAGTAACTAGCGGGTCTAACACCGGGGAGCTGTTTTTT.

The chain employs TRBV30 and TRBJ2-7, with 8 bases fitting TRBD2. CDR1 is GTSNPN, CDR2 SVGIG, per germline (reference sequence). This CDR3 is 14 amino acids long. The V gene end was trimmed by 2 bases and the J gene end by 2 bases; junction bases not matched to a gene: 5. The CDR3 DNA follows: TGTGCCTGGAGTATTAGCGGGACGGCCTACGAGCAGTACTTC. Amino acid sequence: CAWSISGTAYEQYF.

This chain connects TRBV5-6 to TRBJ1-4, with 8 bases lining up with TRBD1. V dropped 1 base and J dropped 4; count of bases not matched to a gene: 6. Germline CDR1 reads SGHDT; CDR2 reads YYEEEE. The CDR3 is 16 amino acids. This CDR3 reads CASSLLSGQVNEKLFF. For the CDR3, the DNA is TGTGCCAGCAGCTTGTTATCGGGACAGGTTAATGAAAAACTGTTTTTT.

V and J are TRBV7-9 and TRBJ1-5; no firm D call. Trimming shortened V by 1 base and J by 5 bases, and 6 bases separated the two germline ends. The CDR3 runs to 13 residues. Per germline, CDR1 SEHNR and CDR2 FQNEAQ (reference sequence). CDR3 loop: CASSLGAYQPQHF. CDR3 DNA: TGTGCCAGCAGCTTAGGGGCGTATCAGCCCCAGCATTTT.

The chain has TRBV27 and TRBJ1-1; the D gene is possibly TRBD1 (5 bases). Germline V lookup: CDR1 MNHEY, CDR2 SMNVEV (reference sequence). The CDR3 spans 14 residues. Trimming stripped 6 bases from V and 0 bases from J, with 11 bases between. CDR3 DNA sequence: TGTGCCAGCAGGGAGGGGACCTTGAACACTGAAGCTTTCTTT. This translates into CASREGTLNTEAFF.

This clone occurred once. The CDR3 coding sequence is TGCGCCAGCAGCCCTAGTCCAGGGGGAGATACGCAGTATTTT. It specifies CASSPSPGGDTQYF. This chain uses TRBV5-1 with TRBJ2-3, with 7 bases that match TRBD1. In germline, CDR1 is SGHRS, CDR2 YFSETQ. The trim removed 4 bases at V and 5 bases at J, leaving 7 bases unmatched. The CDR3 has 14 residues.

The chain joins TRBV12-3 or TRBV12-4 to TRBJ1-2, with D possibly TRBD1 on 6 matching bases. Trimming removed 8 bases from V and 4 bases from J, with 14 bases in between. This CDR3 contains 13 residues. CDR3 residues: CASSQDRTYGYTF. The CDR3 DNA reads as TGTGCCAGCTCACAGGACAGAACCTATGGCTACACCTTC.

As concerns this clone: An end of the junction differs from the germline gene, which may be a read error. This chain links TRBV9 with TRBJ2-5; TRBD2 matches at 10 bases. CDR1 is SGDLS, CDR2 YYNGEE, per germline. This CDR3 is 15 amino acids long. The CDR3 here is CAGSSSGTSEETQYF. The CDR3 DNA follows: TGTGCCGGCAGCTCCTCCGGGACTAGCGAAGAGACCCAGTACTTC.

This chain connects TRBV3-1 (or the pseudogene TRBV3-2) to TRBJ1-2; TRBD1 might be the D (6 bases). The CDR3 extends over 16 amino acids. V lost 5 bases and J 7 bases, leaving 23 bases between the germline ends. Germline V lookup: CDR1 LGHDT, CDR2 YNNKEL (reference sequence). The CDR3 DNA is TGTGCCAGCAGCAACAATCCCAGGGGACCCTCCGGTGGCTACACCTTC. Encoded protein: CASSNNPRGPSGGYTF.

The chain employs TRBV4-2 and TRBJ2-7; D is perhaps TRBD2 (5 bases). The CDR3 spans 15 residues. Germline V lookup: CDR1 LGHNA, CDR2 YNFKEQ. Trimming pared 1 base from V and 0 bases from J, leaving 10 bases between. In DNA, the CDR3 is TGTGCCAGCAGCCAAGGGAGCGGACTCTCCTACGAGCAGTACTTC. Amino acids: CASSQGSGLSYEQYF.

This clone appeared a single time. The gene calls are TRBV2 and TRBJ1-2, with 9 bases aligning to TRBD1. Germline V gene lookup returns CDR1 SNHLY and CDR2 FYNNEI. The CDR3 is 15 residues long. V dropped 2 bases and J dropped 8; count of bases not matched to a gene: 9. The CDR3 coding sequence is TGTGCCAGCAGTGAAAACAGGGGGCGTGGGGCGGGCTACACCTTC. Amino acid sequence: CASSENRGRGAGYTF.

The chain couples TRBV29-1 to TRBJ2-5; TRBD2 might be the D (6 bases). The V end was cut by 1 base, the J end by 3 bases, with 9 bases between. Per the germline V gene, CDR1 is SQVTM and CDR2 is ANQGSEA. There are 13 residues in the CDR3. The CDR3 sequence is CSVEAGAKETQYF. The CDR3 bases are TGCAGCGTTGAAGCGGGAGCTAAAGAGACCCAGTACTTC.

The CDR3: CASSLENRALGTEAFF. In nucleotides, the CDR3 is TGTGCCAGCAGCTTGGAAAACAGGGCGTTGGGCACTGAAGCTTTCTTT. The chain uses TRBV5-4 and TRBJ1-1, with a possible D match to TRBD1 (6 bases). Germline values: CDR1 SGHNT, CDR2 YYREEE (reference sequence). This CDR3 comprises 16 residues. Trimming left V 0 bases short and J 4 bases short, with 16 bases between.

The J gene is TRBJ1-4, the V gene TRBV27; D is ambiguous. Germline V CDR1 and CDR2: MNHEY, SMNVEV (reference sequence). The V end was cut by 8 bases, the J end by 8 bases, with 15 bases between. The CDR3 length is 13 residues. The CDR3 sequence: CASARERREKLFF. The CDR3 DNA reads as TGTGCCAGCGCCCGGGAGAGGAGGGAAAAACTGTTTTTT.

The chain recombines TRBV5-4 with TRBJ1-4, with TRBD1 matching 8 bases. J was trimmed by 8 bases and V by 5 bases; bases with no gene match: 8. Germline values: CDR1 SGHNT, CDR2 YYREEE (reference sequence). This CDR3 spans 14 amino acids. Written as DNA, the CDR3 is TGTGCCAGCAGTTTGACAGGGGCGGAGGAAAAACTGTTTTTT. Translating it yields CASSLTGAEEKLFF.

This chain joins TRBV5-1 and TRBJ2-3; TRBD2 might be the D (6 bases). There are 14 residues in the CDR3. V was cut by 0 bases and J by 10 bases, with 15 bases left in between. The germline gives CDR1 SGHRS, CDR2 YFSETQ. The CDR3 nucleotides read TGCGCCAGCAGCTTGGCCGGGGCTAGCGATGCGCAGTATTTT. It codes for CASSLAGASDAQYF.

This chain's CDR3 is CASSYRAGKQGNSNQPQHF. In DNA form, the CDR3 reads TGTGCCAGCAGTTACCGGGCAGGGAAGCAGGGAAATAGCAATCAGCCCCAGCATTTT. V usage is TRBV6-2 or TRBV6-3 and J usage is TRBJ1-5, with D possibly TRBD1 on 5 matching bases. Germline-derived CDR1 and CDR2 are MNHEY and SVGEGT. Trimming stripped 2 bases from V and 0 bases from J, with 20 bases between. There are 19 residues in the CDR3.

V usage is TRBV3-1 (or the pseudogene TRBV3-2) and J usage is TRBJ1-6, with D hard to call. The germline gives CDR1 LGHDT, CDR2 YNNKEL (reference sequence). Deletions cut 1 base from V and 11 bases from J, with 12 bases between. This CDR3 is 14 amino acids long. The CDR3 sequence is CASSQVGDGPPLHF. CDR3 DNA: TGTGCCAGCAGCCAAGTCGGGGATGGGCCACCCCTCCACTTT.

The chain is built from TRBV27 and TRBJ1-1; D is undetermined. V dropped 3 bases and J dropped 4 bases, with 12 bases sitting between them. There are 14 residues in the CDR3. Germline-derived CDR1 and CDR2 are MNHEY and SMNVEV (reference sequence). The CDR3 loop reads CASSFSGSGTEAFF. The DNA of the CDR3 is TGTGCCAGCAGTTTTTCGGGGTCGGGCACTGAAGCTTTCTTT.

The chain's CDR3 is CASSLIAGGYEQYF. CDR3 sequence (DNA): TGTGCCAGCAGCCTTATAGCGGGAGGGTACGAGCAGTACTTC. The chain employs TRBV5-4 and TRBJ2-7; 11 bases fit TRBD2. Germline V gene lookup returns CDR1 SGHNT and CDR2 YYREEE (reference sequence). J lost 4 bases, V lost 4 bases, and 4 bases had no gene match. The CDR3 runs 14 residues.

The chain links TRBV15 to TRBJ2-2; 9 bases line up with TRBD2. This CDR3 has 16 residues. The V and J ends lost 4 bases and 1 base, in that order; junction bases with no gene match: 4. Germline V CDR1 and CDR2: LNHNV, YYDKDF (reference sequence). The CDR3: CATSTGLAMNTGELFF. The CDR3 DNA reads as TGTGCCACCAGCACTGGACTAGCGATGAACACCGGGGAGCTGTTTTTT.

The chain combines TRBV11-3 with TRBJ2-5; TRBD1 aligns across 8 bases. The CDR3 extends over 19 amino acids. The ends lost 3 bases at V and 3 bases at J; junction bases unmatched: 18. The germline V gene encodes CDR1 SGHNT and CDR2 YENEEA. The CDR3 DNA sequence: TGTGCCAGCAGCTTGCAGACAGGGGTGGTAACGGAGGGGAAAGAGACCCAGTACTTC. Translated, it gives CASSLQTGVVTEGKETQYF.

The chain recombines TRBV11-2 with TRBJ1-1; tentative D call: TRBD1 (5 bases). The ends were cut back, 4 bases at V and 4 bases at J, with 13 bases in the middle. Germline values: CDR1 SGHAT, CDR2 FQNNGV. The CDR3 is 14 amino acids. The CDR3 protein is CASSSDSVLTEAFF. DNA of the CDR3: TGTGCCAGCAGCTCAGACAGCGTGCTCACTGAAGCTTTCTTT.

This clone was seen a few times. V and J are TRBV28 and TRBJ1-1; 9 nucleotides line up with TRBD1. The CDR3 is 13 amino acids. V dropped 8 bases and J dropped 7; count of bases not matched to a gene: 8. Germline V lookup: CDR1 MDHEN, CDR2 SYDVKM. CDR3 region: CASQDRGRSEAFF. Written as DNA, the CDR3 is TGTGCCAGCCAGGACAGGGGAAGGAGTGAAGCTTTCTTT.

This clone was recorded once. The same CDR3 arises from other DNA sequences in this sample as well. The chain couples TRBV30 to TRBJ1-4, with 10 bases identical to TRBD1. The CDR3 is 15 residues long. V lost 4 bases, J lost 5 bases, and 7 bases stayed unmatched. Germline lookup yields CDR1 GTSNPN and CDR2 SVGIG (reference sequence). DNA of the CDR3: TGTGCCTGGACCAAGCCGGGACAGGGGAATGAAAAACTGTTTTTT. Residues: CAWTKPGQGNEKLFF.

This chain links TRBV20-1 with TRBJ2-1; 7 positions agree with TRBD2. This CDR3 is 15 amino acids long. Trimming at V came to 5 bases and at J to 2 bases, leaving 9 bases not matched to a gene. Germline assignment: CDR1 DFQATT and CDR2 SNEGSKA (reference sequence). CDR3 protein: CSAGGLAAAYNEQFF. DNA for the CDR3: TGCAGTGCTGGTGGTCTAGCGGCTGCCTACAATGAGCAGTTCTTC.

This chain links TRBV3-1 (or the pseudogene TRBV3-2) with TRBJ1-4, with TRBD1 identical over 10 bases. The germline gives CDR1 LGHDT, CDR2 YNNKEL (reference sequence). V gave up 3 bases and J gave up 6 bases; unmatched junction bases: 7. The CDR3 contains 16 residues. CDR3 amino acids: CASSHGTGDIHEKLFF. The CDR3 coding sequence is TGTGCCAGCAGCCACGGGACAGGGGACATACATGAAAAACTGTTTTTT.

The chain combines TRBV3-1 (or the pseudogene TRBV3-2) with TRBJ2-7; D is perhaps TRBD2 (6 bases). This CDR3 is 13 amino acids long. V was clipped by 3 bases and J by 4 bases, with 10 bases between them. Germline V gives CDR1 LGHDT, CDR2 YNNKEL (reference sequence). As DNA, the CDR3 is TGTGCCAGCAGCCAGGGAGGAACTTACGAGCAGTACTTC. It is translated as CASSQGGTYEQYF.

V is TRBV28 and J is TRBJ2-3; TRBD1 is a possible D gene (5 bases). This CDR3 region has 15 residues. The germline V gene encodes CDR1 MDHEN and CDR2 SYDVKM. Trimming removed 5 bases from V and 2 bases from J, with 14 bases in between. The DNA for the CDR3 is TGTGCCAGCAGTGCCCCGACAGAGCTCACAGATACGCAGTATTTT. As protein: CASSAPTELTDTQYF.